Listed here are 23 T cell receptor beta chains from one sample, sequenced in a study of PD-1 blockade in classical Hodgkin lymphoma (dated by TCRdb to 2018 to 2020). Receptors were amplified or captured by the immunoSEQ multiplex PCR assay. Sourced from immuneACCESS, this table was stored by TCRdb with only in-frame sequences that have V and J called. A share of the clones is absent; for the studies checked, an unresolved V gene accounts for under half, and the remainder has no known explanation. For this sample the table gives about 94,000 clones, of which 85% to 90% were detected only once. Of the sample, about 10% is held by the ten largest clones. Per the publication, the time point label means: cycle 2 day 1 (C2D1) of nivolumab. Relapse after autologous stem cell transplantation had occurred in all trial patients, and cohorts A, B and C were distinguished by prior brentuximab vedotin exposure.

The input for sequencing was peripheral blood mononuclear cells (PBMCs), taken before the second cycle of nivolumab. All receptors come from a human donor with classical Hodgkin lymphoma.

The chain carries TRBV27 and TRBJ2-1; no reliable D call. The CDR3 consists of 12 residues. Germline CDR1 reads MNHEY; CDR2 reads SMNVEV (reference sequence). The V gene lost 10 bases and the J gene lost 6 bases, with 13 bases spanning the gap. The CDR3 loop reads CATGLDRNEQFF. The DNA of the CDR3 is TGTGCCACCGGATTGGACCGCAATGAGCAGTTCTTC.

The CDR3, as DNA: TGTGCCAGCAGTGAGCGGGGGGGCCGGACCGGGGAGCTGTTTTTT. This translates into CASSERGGRTGELFF. The V gene is TRBV2, the J gene TRBJ2-2; 9 bases are shared with TRBD2. The V gene's germline CDR1 is SNHLY and CDR2 FYNNEI. This CDR3 contains 15 residues. With V trimmed by 3 bases and J by 5 bases, 4 bases remained unmatched.

V gene TRBV30 combines with J gene TRBJ2-7; D not resolved. V was shortened by 5 bases and J by 6 bases, with 14 bases between the two germline ends. The CDR3 has 12 amino acids. Germline CDR1 and CDR2: GTSNPN and SVGIG (reference sequence). CDR3 bases: TGTGCCTGGTCCCGGCCATGGGGCGAGCAGTACTTC. This gives the protein CAWSRPWGEQYF.

This rearrangement joins TRBV25-1 to TRBJ2-7; TRBD1 matches 8 bases. With V trimmed by 0 bases and J by 5 bases, 6 bases remained unmatched. The CDR3 extends over 15 amino acids. CDR1 and CDR2 from the germline V gene are MGHDK and SYGVNS. CDR3 in DNA: TGTGCCAGCAGTGAATACAGGGGGCAAGGCGACGAGCAGTACTTC. Its protein is CASSEYRGQGDEQYF.

The rearrangement joins TRBV4-2 to TRBJ2-5; D is uncertain. V was clipped by 1 base and J by 4 bases, with 10 bases between them. The CDR3 sequence is 14 residues long. The germline V gene encodes CDR1 LGHNA and CDR2 YNFKEQ. The CDR3 DNA reads as TGTGCCAGCAGCCAAGCCGGTCCGCGAGAGACCCAGTACTTC. This translates into CASSQAGPRETQYF.

The chain links TRBV19 to TRBJ2-1, with 9 bases matching TRBD2. Germline V lookup: CDR1 LNHDA, CDR2 SQIVND (reference sequence). The length of the CDR3 is 17 residues. Trimming removed 1 base from V and 0 bases from J; junction bases left unmatched: 4. CDR3 sequence reads: CASSIGTSDYSYNEQFF. The DNA of the CDR3 is TGTGCCAGTAGTATAGGGACTAGCGACTACTCCTACAATGAGCAGTTCTTC.

This clone has only one observation. The rearrangement links TRBV15 to TRBJ2-3; TRBD2 is a possible D gene (5 bases). Germline V gene sequence: CDR1 LNHNV, CDR2 YYDKDF (reference sequence). The V end was cut by 1 base, the J end by 1 base, with 9 bases between. This CDR3 is built from 15 residues. The chain's CDR3 is CATSRARGGTDTQYF. The CDR3 region has the DNA TGTGCCACCAGCAGAGCACGGGGAGGCACAGATACGCAGTATTTT.

The genes are TRBV14 and TRBJ1-6, with a tentative D call TRBD1 (6 bases). With 4 bases removed from V and 1 base from J, the gap between germline ends came to 8 bases. Germline V gene sequence: CDR1 SGHDN, CDR2 FVKESK. CDR3 size: 15 residues. The CDR3 sequence is CASSPRGSYNSPLHF. As DNA, the CDR3 is TGTGCCAGCAGCCCCAGGGGTTCCTATAATTCACCCCTCCACTTT. The complete variable domain, with remaining parts taken from reference TRBV14 and TRBJ1-6, reads EAGVTQFPSHSVIEKGQTVTLRCDPISGHDNLYWYRRVMGKEIKFLLHFVKESKQDESGMPNNRFLAERTGGTYSTLKVQPAELEDSGVYFCASSPRGSYNSPLHFGNGTRLTVT.

The J gene is TRBJ1-4, the V gene TRBV28, with no clear D. The V gene lost 3 bases and the J gene lost 6 bases, with 20 bases spanning the gap. The CDR3 has 17 residues. Germline V CDR1 and CDR2: MDHEN, SYDVKM. The CDR3 loop is CASSLSRLAFGDEKLFF. The CDR3 coding sequence is TGTGCCAGCAGTTTGTCCAGGCTCGCTTTCGGGGATGAAAAACTGTTTTTT.

The rearrangement links TRBV10-3 to TRBJ2-1; 8 bases align to TRBD2. Germline V gives CDR1 ENHRY, CDR2 SYGVKD. V was pared by 1 base and J by 4 bases, with 9 bases of the junction left unmatched. The CDR3 runs 17 residues. DNA of the CDR3: TGTGCCATCAGTGAGTACGCTCTGGGACTAGAGTACAATGAGCAGTTCTTC. This encodes CAISEYALGLEYNEQFF.

The chain combines TRBV6-5 with TRBJ2-1, with a weak D call TRBD2 (5 bases). In germline, CDR1 is MNHEY, CDR2 SVGAGI. The CDR3 covers 15 residues. The V end was cut by 6 bases, the J end by 9 bases, with 21 bases between. The CDR3: CASSHVNAREGEQFF. The CDR3 nucleotides read TGTGCCAGCAGCCACGTAAACGCCCGGGAAGGTGAGCAGTTCTTC.

In DNA form, the CDR3 reads TGTGCCAGCAGCTCTACGACTAGGTCGAACACCGGGGAGCTGTTTTTT. Amino acids: CASSSTTRSNTGELFF. This chain links TRBV9 with TRBJ2-2; D possibly corresponds to TRBD2 (6 bases). CDR3 length: 16 amino acids. Trimming pared 4 bases from V and 0 bases from J, leaving 13 bases between. Germline V gives CDR1 SGDLS, CDR2 YYNGEE.

The V call is TRBV6-1, the J call TRBJ2-3; 9 positions match TRBD2. The V gene's germline CDR1 is MNHNS and CDR2 SASEGT. V gave up 10 bases and J gave up 6 bases; unmatched junction bases: 11. The CDR3 contains 14 residues. The CDR3 sequence is CATKLAGPVDTQYF. The CDR3 coding sequence is TGTGCCACCAAGCTAGCGGGGCCAGTGGATACGCAGTATTTT.

This chain joins TRBV6-5 and TRBJ2-5; TRBD1 matches 7 bases. V was clipped by 2 bases and J by 5 bases; unmatched bases: 2. This CDR3 spans 13 amino acids. Per germline, CDR1 MNHEY and CDR2 SVGAGI. Written as DNA, the CDR3 is TGTGCCAGCAGTTACAGGGGGCTCGAGACCCAGTACTTC. It yields the protein CASSYRGLETQYF.

CDR3 amino acids: CASSLNPSGAPGDEQFF. Here the CDR3 DNA reads TGTGCCAGCAGCTTAAATCCTAGCGGGGCCCCCGGGGATGAGCAGTTCTTC. The chain carries TRBV7-3 and TRBJ2-1, with 9 bases aligning to TRBD2. Germline V gives CDR1 SGHTA, CDR2 FQGTGA. After removal of 1 base from V and 8 bases from J, the junction contained 12 bases not matched to a gene. This CDR3 has 17 residues.

The chain is built from TRBV28 and TRBJ2-7, with 11 bases that match TRBD2. V lost 3 bases and J lost 0; bases outside the gene matches: 13. Germline V gene data show CDR1 as MDHEN and CDR2 as SYDVKM. CDR3 size: 19 residues. CDR3 loop: CASSFPLGLAGKSSYEQYF. CDR3 DNA: TGTGCCAGCAGTTTCCCTCTTGGACTAGCGGGTAAGAGCTCCTACGAGCAGTACTTC.

This sequence joins TRBV7-9 and TRBJ2-2; the D call may be TRBD1 or TRBD2 (5 bases each). The CDR3 has 14 residues. Germline CDR1 reads SEHNR; CDR2 reads FQNEAQ (reference sequence). V shed 3 bases and J shed 7 bases, with 12 bases lying between them. The CDR3 DNA reads TGTGCCAGCAGCTTGAGGGGCTTGCTCGGGGAGCTGTTTTTT. Protein: CASSLRGLLGELFF.

The chain carries TRBV30 and TRBJ2-7, with D maybe TRBD2 (6 bases). V was cut by 7 bases and J by 3 bases, with 16 bases left in between. Germline values: CDR1 GTSNPN, CDR2 SVGIG (reference sequence). CDR3 length: 13 amino acids. DNA of the CDR3: TGTGCCTCGTCGACTAGTGGGTTCTACGAGCAGTACTTC. This encodes CASSTSGFYEQYF. The whole variable domain, remainder taken from reference TRBV30 and TRBJ2-7, is SQTIHQWPATLVQPVGSPLSLECTVEGTSNPNLYWYRQAAGRGLQLLFYSVGIGQISSEVPQNLSASRPQDRQFILSSKKLLLSDSGFYLCASSTSGFYEQYFGPGTRLTVT.

The rearrangement joins TRBV7-8 to TRBJ2-7; 11 positions agree with TRBD2. The V and J ends lost 7 bases and 1 base, in that order; junction bases with no gene match: 3. The germline gives CDR1 SGHVS, CDR2 FQNEAQ. The CDR3 loop spans 14 amino acids. This chain's CDR3 is CASNRLAGSYEQYF. The DNA of the CDR3 is TGTGCCAGCAATCGACTAGCGGGATCCTACGAGCAGTACTTC.

This chain joins TRBV28 and TRBJ2-2; 10 bases are a match to TRBD2. This CDR3 contains 18 residues. Germline V CDR1 and CDR2: MDHEN, SYDVKM. Germline trimming cut 3 bases from V and 0 bases from J; bases unmatched to any gene: 7. The CDR3 spells CASSLLGSGRANTGELFF. The CDR3 DNA is TGTGCCAGCAGTTTGCTGGGAAGCGGGAGGGCGAACACCGGGGAGCTGTTTTTT.

The chain links TRBV12-5 to TRBJ2-1, with D maybe TRBD2 (5 bases). The CDR3 loop spans 13 amino acids. CDR1 LGHNT and CDR2 FRNRAP come from the germline V gene. The V end was cut by 7 bases, the J end by 7 bases, with 14 bases between. The CDR3 DNA sequence: TGTGCTAGTGCCACCGGACTTATAAATGAGCAGTTCTTC. Protein sequence: CASATGLINEQFF.

This clone was seen once. The gene calls are TRBV5-6 and TRBJ1-2; 8 positions agree with TRBD1. The CDR3 covers 14 residues. The V gene end was trimmed by 2 bases and the J gene end by 7 bases; junction bases not matched to a gene: 7. The V gene's germline CDR1 is SGHDT and CDR2 YYEEEE. CDR3 nucleotide sequence: TGTGCCAGCAGCTTCGCGGACAGGGAGGTTGGCTACACCTTC. This sequence encodes CASSFADREVGYTF.

This rearrangement joins TRBV28 to TRBJ2-1; D is unresolved. The CDR3 runs to 14 residues. From germline, CDR1 is MDHEN and CDR2 SYDVKM. Deletions cut 3 bases from V and 5 bases from J, with 11 bases between. The CDR3: CASSLAAADNEQFF. The CDR3 DNA is TGTGCCAGCAGTTTGGCGGCAGCAGACAATGAGCAGTTCTTC.